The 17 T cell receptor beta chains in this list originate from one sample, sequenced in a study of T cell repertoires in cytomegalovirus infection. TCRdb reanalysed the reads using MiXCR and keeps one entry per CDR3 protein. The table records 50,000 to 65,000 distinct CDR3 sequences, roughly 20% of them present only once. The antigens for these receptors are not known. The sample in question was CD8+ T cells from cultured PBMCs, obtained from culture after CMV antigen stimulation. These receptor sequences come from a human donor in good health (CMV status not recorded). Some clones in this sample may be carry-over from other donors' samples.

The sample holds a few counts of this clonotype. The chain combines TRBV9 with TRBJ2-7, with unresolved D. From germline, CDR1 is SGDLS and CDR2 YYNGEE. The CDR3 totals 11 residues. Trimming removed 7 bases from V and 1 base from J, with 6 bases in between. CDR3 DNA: TGTGCCAGCGGTAATTCCTACGAGCAGTACTTC. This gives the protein CASGNSYEQYF. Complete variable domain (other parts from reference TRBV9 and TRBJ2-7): DSGVTQTPKHLITATGQRVTLRCSPRSGDLSVYWYQQSLDQGLQFLIQYYNGEERAKGNILERFSAQQFPDLHSELNLSSLELGDSALYFCASGNSYEQYFGPGTRLTVT.

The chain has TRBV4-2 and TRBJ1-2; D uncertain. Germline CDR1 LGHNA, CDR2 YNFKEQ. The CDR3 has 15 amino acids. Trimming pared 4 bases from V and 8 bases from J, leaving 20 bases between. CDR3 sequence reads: CASSLKAFDGGGYTF. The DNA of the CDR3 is TGTGCCAGCAGCCTCAAGGCCTTTGATGGCGGGGGCTACACCTTC.

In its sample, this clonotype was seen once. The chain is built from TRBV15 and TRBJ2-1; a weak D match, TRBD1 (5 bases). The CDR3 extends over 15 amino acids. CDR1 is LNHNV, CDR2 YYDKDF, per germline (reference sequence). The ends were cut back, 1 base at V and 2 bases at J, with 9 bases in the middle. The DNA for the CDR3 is TGTGCCACCAGCAGAGGGACAACCGCCTACAATGAGCAGTTCTTC. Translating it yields CATSRGTTAYNEQFF.

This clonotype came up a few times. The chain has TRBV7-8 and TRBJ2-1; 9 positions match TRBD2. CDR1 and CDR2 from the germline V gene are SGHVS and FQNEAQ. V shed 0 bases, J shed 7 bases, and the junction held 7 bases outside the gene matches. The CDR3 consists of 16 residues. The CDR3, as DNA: TGTGCCAGCAGCTTAGCGCGCGGGAGGGCCCAGAATGAGCAGTTCTTC. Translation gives CASSLARGRAQNEQFF. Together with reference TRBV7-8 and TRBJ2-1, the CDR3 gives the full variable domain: GAGVSQSPRYKVAKRGQDVALRCDPISGHVSLFWYQQALGQGPEFLTYFQNEAQLDKSGLPSDRFFAERPEGSVSTLKIQRTQQEDSAVYLCASSLARGRAQNEQFFGPGTRLTVL.

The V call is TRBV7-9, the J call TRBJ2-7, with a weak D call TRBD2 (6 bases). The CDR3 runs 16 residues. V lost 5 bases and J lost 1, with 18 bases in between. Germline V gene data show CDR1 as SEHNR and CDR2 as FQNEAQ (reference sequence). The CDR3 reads CASSPRGGTASYEQYF. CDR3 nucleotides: TGTGCCAGCAGCCCGCGGGGAGGAACCGCTTCCTACGAGCAGTACTTC.

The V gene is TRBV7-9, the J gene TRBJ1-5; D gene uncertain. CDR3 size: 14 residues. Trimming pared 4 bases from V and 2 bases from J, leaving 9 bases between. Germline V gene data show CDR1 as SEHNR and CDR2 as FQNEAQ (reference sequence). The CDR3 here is CASSSTRGNQPQHF. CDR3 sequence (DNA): TGTGCCAGCAGCTCCACAAGGGGCAATCAGCCCCAGCATTTT.

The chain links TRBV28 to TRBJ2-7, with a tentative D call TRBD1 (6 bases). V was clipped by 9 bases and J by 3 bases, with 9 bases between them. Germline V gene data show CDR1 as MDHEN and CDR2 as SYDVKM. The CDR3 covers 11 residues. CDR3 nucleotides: TGTGCCAGAGACAGGATCTACGAGCAGTACTTC. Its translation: CARDRIYEQYF.

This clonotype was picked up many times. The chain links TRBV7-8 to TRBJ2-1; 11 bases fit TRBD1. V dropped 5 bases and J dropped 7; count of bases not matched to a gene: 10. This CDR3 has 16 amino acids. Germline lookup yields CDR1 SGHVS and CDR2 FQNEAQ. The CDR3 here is CASSPLGTGGLNEQFF. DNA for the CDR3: TGTGCCAGCAGCCCTCTCGGGACAGGGGGACTTAATGAGCAGTTCTTC.

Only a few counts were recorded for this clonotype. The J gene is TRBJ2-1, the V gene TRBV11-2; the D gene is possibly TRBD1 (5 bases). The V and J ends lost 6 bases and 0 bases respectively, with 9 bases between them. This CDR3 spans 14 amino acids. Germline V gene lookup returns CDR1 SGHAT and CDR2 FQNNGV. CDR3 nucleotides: TGTGCCAGCAGAAGAGACAGCTCCTACAATGAGCAGTTCTTC. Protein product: CASRRDSSYNEQFF.

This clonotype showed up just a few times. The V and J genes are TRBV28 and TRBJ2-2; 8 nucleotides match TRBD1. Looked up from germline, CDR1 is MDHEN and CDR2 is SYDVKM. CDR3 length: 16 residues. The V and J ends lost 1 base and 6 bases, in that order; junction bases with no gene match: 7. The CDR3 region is CASSLYFLGQAGELFF. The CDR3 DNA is TGTGCCAGCAGTTTATACTTTCTGGGACAGGCCGGGGAGCTGTTTTTT. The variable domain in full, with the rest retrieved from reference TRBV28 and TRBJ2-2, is DVKVTQSSRYLVKRTGEKVFLECVQDMDHENMFWYRQDPGLGLRLIYFSYDVKMKEKGDIPEGYSVSREKKERFSLILESASTNQTSMYLCASSLYFLGQAGELFFGEGSRLTVL.

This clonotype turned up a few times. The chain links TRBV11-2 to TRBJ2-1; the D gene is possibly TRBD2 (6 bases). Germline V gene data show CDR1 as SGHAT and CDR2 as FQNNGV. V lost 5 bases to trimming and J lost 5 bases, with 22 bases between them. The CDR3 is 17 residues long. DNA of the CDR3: TGTGCCAGCAGCCCCGCTTTTGGCGCCTCGGGGGACAATGAGCAGTTCTTC. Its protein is CASSPAFGASGDNEQFF.

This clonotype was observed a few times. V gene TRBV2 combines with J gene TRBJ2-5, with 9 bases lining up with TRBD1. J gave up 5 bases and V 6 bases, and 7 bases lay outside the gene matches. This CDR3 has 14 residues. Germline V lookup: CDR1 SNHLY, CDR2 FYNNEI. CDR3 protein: CASRDRGRLETQYF. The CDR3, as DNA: TGTGCCAGCAGGGACAGGGGTCGCTTGGAGACCCAGTACTTC.

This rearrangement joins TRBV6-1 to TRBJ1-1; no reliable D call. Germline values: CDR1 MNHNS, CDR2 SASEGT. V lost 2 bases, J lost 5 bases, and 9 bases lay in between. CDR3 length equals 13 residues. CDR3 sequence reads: CASSEIVGTEAFF. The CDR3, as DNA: TGTGCCAGCAGTGAAATCGTTGGGACTGAAGCTTTCTTT.

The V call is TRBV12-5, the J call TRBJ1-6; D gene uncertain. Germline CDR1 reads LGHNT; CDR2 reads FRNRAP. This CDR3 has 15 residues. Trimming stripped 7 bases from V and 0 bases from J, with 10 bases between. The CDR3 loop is CASVDGSSYNSPLHF. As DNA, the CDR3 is TGTGCTAGTGTTGACGGGAGCTCCTATAATTCACCCCTCCACTTT. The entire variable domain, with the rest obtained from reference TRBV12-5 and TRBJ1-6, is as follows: DARVTQTPRHKVTEMGQEVTMRCQPILGHNTVFWYRQTMMQGLELLAYFRNRAPLDDSGMPKDRFSAEMPDATLATLKIQPSEPRDSAVYFCASVDGSSYNSPLHFGNGTRLTVT.

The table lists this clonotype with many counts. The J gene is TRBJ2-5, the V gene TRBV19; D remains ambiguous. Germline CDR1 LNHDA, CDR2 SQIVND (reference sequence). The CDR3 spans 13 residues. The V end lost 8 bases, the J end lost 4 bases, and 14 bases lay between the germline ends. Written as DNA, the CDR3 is TGTGCCAGTTCTTTGGGGATTCGAGAGACCCAGTACTTC. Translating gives CASSLGIRETQYF. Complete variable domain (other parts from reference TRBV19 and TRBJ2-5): DGGITQSPKYLFRKEGQNVTLSCEQNLNHDAMYWYRQDPGQGLRLIYYSQIVNDFQKGDIAEGYSVSREKKESFPLTVTSAQKNPTAFYLCASSLGIRETQYFGPGTRLLVL.

DNA for the CDR3: TGTGCCAGCAGGGGCAGGTCCACCTACAATGAGCAGTTCTTC. Translation: CASRGRSTYNEQFF. The V gene is TRBV7-6, the J gene TRBJ2-1, with D unclear. Germline V gives CDR1 SGHVS, CDR2 FNYEAQ. V lost 6 bases to trimming and J lost 2 bases, with 11 bases between them. The length of the CDR3 is 14 residues. The full variable domain, in which reference TRBV7-6 and TRBJ2-1 provide the parts outside the CDR3, is GAGVSQSPRYKVTKRGQDVALRCDPISGHVSLYWYRQALGQGPEFLTYFNYEAQQDKSGLPNDRFSAERPEGSISTLTIQRTEQRDSAMYRCASRGRSTYNEQFFGPGTRLTVL.

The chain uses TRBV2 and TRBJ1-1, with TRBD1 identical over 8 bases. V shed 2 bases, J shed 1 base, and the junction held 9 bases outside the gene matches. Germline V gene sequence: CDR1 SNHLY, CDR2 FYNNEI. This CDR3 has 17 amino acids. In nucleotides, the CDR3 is TGTGCCAGCAGTGAATGGACAGGGACCACGAGGAACACTGAAGCTTTCTTT. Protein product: CASSEWTGTTRNTEAFF.